These 30 T cell receptor beta chains originate from one sample sequenced in a study of T-cell reconstitution after alpha-beta-depleted transplantation in children (TCRdb year 2016). Receptor amplification or capture employed PCR. Sequenced on an Illumina HiSeq 2500. Molecular barcoding was employed in the preparation of TCR libraries, with unique molecular identifiers being used to normalize TCRbeta repertoire quantification. Using fastp trimming at Q25 and MiXCR clonotype assembly, TCRdb reanalyzed the public sequencing data and kept in-frame beta chains. Records with the same CDR3 protein are collapsed into one entry carrying the most frequent genes and DNA. The sample table records about 91,000 distinct CDR3 sequences; roughly 7.7% of these occur just once. In total, the top ten clones hold about 7% of the sample. The material was PBMCs from the stem cell graft donor, obtained from the stem cell graft. These receptors originate from a human donor who donated a stem cell graft to a child with congenital amegakaryocytic thrombocytopenia.

This clonotype has at least ten counts. The chain recombines TRBV5-1 with TRBJ2-1; a weak D match, TRBD1 (6 bases). With 0 bases removed from V and 3 bases from J, the gap between germline ends came to 10 bases. Germline values: CDR1 SGHRS, CDR2 YFSETQ. CDR3 length equals 15 residues. In DNA, the CDR3 is TGCGCCAGCAGCTTGGCCGAGGGGGTCTACAATGAGCAGTTCTTC. Translation gives CASSLAEGVYNEQFF.

The chain joins TRBV27 to TRBJ2-6, with D unresolved. V was clipped by 1 base and J by 2 bases, with 9 bases between them. The CDR3 is 16 amino acids. CDR1 MNHEY and CDR2 SMNVEV come from the germline V gene (reference sequence). The CDR3 spells CASSLYPATGANVLTF. As DNA, the CDR3 is TGTGCCAGCAGTTTATACCCAGCGACTGGGGCCAACGTCCTGACTTTC.

This clonotype was seen at least ten times. The genes are TRBV5-1 and TRBJ1-3; 7 bases line up with TRBD1. With 3 bases clipped from V and 0 bases from J, the junction kept 6 bases outside the gene matches. Germline values: CDR1 SGHRS, CDR2 YFSETQ. This CDR3 is built from 16 residues. This CDR3 is CASSSTGANSGNTIYF. The CDR3 nucleotides are TGCGCCAGCAGCTCTACAGGGGCAAACTCTGGAAACACCATATATTTT.

This clonotype was recorded many times. The rearrangement links TRBV15 to TRBJ1-4; perhaps TRBD1 as D (5 bases). Germline V gene data show CDR1 as LNHNV and CDR2 as YYDKDF (reference sequence). Deletions cut 0 bases from V and 4 bases from J, with 9 bases between. This CDR3 has 15 residues. The CDR3 bases are TGTGCCACCAGCAGAGATCGGGGGAATAATGAAAAACTGTTTTTT. The encoded protein is CATSRDRGNNEKLFF. Supplemented by reference TRBV15 and TRBJ1-4, the full variable domain reads DAMVIQNPRYQVTQFGKPVTLSCSQTLNHNVMYWYQQKSSQAPKLLFHYYDKDFNNEADTPDNFQSRRPNTSFCFLDIRSPGLGDTAMYLCATSRDRGNNEKLFFGSGTQLSVL.

This clonotype was counted between two and nine times. V and J are TRBV12-3 or TRBV12-4 and TRBJ2-3, with TRBD1 identical over 7 bases. The CDR3 is 16 amino acids. After removal of 6 bases from V and 5 bases from J, the junction contained 14 bases not matched to a gene. CDR3 amino acids: CASSPNRGARKDTQYF. In DNA, the CDR3 is TGTGCCAGCAGCCCAAACAGGGGCGCGAGGAAAGATACGCAGTATTTT.

As for this clonotype: Mismatch with germline at one junction end may stem from a read error. This sequence joins TRBV20-1 and TRBJ1-5, with D possibly being TRBD1 (6 bases). CDR3 length equals 16 residues. Germline V lookup: CDR1 DFQATT, CDR2 SNEGSKA (reference sequence). CDR3 amino acids: CSASSGTRSGDQPQHF. Here the CDR3 DNA reads TGCAGTGCTTCTTCCGGGACACGGTCTGGGGATCAGCCCCAGCATTTC.

This clonotype was found many times. This chain connects TRBV5-1 to TRBJ2-7; 10 positions agree with TRBD1. V shed 0 bases and J 6 bases; nucleotides not matched to a gene: 3. Germline-derived CDR1 and CDR2 are SGHRS and YFSETQ. This CDR3 contains 14 residues. In DNA, the CDR3 is TGCGCCAGCAGCTTGGGACAGGGGGCCTCCGAGCAGTACTTC. It specifies CASSLGQGASEQYF.

This clonotype was counted at least ten times. The gene calls are TRBV20-1 and TRBJ1-5; no definite D call. In germline, CDR1 is DFQATT, CDR2 SNEGSKA (reference sequence). Trimming stripped 5 bases from V and 4 bases from J, with 15 bases between. There are 14 residues in the CDR3. CDR3 sequence (DNA): TGCAGTGCTCACGAACCTGGGTGGAATCAGCCCCAGCATTTT. This codes for CSAHEPGWNQPQHF.

This clonotype has ten or more counts. The chain joins TRBV5-1 to TRBJ1-2, with 8 bases identical to TRBD1. CDR1 and CDR2 (germline): SGHRS, YFSETQ. Trimming cost V 4 bases and J 6 bases; bases outside gene matches: 2. CDR3 length: 12 amino acids. The DNA for the CDR3 is TGCGCCAGCAGCACGACAGGGGATGGCTACACCTTC. Translated, it gives CASSTTGDGYTF. Complete variable domain (other parts from reference TRBV5-1 and TRBJ1-2): KAGVTQTPRYLIKTRGQQVTLSCSPISGHRSVSWYQQTPGQGLQFLFEYFSETQRNKGNFPGRFSGRQFSNSRSEMNVSTLELGDSALYLCASSTTGDGYTFGSGTRLTVV.

This clonotype was seen ten or more times. This sequence joins TRBV10-3 and TRBJ1-6; 12 positions agree with TRBD1. The ends lost 10 bases at V and 6 bases at J; junction bases unmatched: 4. This CDR3 contains 14 residues. The V gene's germline CDR1 is ENHRY and CDR2 SYGVKD. The CDR3 here is CATGQGATNSPLHF. CDR3 in DNA: TGTGCCACGGGACAGGGGGCAACTAATTCACCCCTCCACTTT.

Ten or more counts support this clonotype. The chain joins TRBV6-2 or TRBV6-3 to TRBJ2-1; unclear D gene. V was pared by 2 bases and J by 7 bases, with 6 bases between. CDR1 is MNHEY, CDR2 SVGEGT, per germline. This CDR3 spans 12 amino acids. The CDR3 loop is CASSYGINEQFF. CDR3 in DNA: TGTGCCAGCAGTTACGGGATAAATGAGCAGTTCTTC.

This clonotype was picked up a small number of times. The genes are TRBV5-6 and TRBJ2-1, with 11 bases lining up with TRBD2. Trimming removed 4 bases from V and 3 bases from J; junction bases left unmatched: 6. This CDR3 contains 16 residues. The germline CDR1 and CDR2 sequences are SGHDT and YYEEEE. In DNA, the CDR3 is TGTGCCAGCAGCGTAGTAGGGACTAGCGGCTACAATGAGCAGTTCTTC. Its protein product is CASSVVGTSGYNEQFF.

This clonotype was counted only a few times. V usage is TRBV30 and J usage is TRBJ2-3; TRBD2 matches 7 bases. CDR1 and CDR2 (germline): GTSNPN, SVGIG (reference sequence). The CDR3 has 14 residues. J lost 3 bases, V lost 1 base, and 4 bases had no gene match. The CDR3 region is CAWSASGNTDTQYF. The CDR3 DNA reads TGTGCCTGGAGTGCCAGCGGGAATACAGATACGCAGTATTTT.

This clonotype appeared many times. The chain joins TRBV11-2 to TRBJ1-3; no reliable D call. CDR1 is SGHAT, CDR2 FQNNGV, per germline. This CDR3 region has 13 residues. V was shortened by 2 bases and J by 0 bases, with 2 bases between the two germline ends. CDR3 region: CASSLHSGNTIYF. The DNA for the CDR3 is TGTGCCAGCAGCTTACACTCTGGAAACACCATATATTTT.

This clonotype was seen repeatedly, ten times or more. The chain has TRBV12-3 or TRBV12-4 and TRBJ1-1; D possibly corresponds to TRBD1 (5 bases). The CDR3 length is 12 residues. V was clipped by 5 bases and J by 8 bases, with 12 bases between them. The CDR3 protein is CASSPRRGEAFF. The CDR3 DNA is TGTGCCAGCAGTCCTAGGCGGGGGGAAGCTTTCTTT.

In this sample, this clonotype turned up many times. The chain uses TRBV20-1 and TRBJ1-3; D is unclear. From germline, CDR1 is DFQATT and CDR2 SNEGSKA (reference sequence). V lost 6 bases to trimming and J lost 2 bases, with 14 bases between them. The length of the CDR3 is 14 residues. CDR3 region: CSARQGNAGNTIYF. The CDR3 DNA reads TGCAGTGCCCGACAAGGGAACGCTGGAAACACCATATATTTT.

The sample holds many counts of this clonotype. The chain recombines TRBV7-9 with TRBJ1-2; 8 nucleotides align to TRBD1. Germline values: CDR1 SEHNR, CDR2 FQNEAQ (reference sequence). The length of the CDR3 is 14 residues. Trimming cost V 5 bases and J 2 bases; bases outside gene matches: 4. This chain's CDR3 is CASSPRTGNYGYTF. Written as DNA, the CDR3 is TGTGCCAGCAGCCCTAGGACAGGGAACTATGGCTACACCTTC. The whole variable domain, remainder taken from reference TRBV7-9 and TRBJ1-2, is DTGVSQNPRHKITKRGQNVTFRCDPISEHNRLYWYRQTLGQGPEFLTYFQNEAQLEKSRLLSDRFSAERPKGSFSTLEIQRTEQGDSAMYLCASSPRTGNYGYTFGSGTRLTVV.

This clonotype occurred a few times. This chain links TRBV5-1 with TRBJ2-2, with D perhaps TRBD2 (5 bases). The CDR3 contains 14 residues. Trimming removed 6 bases from V and 4 bases from J, with 13 bases in between. In germline, CDR1 is SGHRS, CDR2 YFSETQ. The CDR3 region is CASTLLGSTGELFF. The CDR3 coding sequence is TGCGCCAGCACCCTTTTGGGGAGCACCGGGGAGCTGTTTTTT.

This clonotype was seen at least ten times. V is TRBV6-5 and J is TRBJ1-2; 9 nucleotides agree with TRBD1. This CDR3 region has 13 residues. In germline, CDR1 is MNHEY, CDR2 SVGAGI. V shed 7 bases, J shed 4 bases, and the junction held 4 bases outside the gene matches. DNA of the CDR3: TGTGCCAGCACCCTGGACAGGGGCTATGGCTACACCTTC. Protein product: CASTLDRGYGYTF.

This clonotype was counted at least ten times. This chain connects TRBV5-1 to TRBJ2-7; 11 bases match TRBD1. Germline-derived CDR1 and CDR2 are SGHRS and YFSETQ. This CDR3 contains 15 residues. V shed 4 bases, J shed 1 base, and the junction held 4 bases outside the gene matches. The CDR3 sequence is CASSRGQGVSYEQYF. The DNA of the CDR3 is TGCGCCAGCAGCCGGGGACAGGGGGTTTCCTACGAGCAGTACTTC.

The table lists this clonotype with a few counts. One end of the junction is discordant with germline, which a read error may explain. This chain uses TRBV20-1 with TRBJ2-1; 8 bases agree with TRBD2. The CDR3 runs to 16 residues. CDR1 and CDR2 from the germline V gene are DFQATT and SNEGSKA (reference sequence). CDR3 nucleotide sequence: TGCAGTGCGGCCCGGCCAGGGACTAGGGCGTACAGTGAGCAGTTCTTC. Amino acids: CSAARPGTRAYSEQFF.

This clonotype occurred many times. V and J are TRBV15 and TRBJ1-1; 7 bases match TRBD1. Germline V gene lookup returns CDR1 LNHNV and CDR2 YYDKDF (reference sequence). J lost 4 bases, V lost 4 bases, and 9 bases had no gene match. This CDR3 contains 15 residues. The CDR3 reads CATSTPQGPPTEAFF. In nucleotides, the CDR3 is TGTGCCACCAGCACCCCACAGGGGCCTCCCACTGAAGCTTTCTTT.

In its sample, this clonotype was seen many times. The rearrangement links TRBV29-1 to TRBJ2-1; the D gene is possibly TRBD1 (6 bases). Per germline, CDR1 SQVTM and CDR2 ANQGSEA. V lost 6 bases, J lost 3 bases, and 15 bases lay in between. There are 14 residues in the CDR3. CDR3 sequence (DNA): TGCAGCGTATCCAGGGGCACAGACTACAATGAGCAGTTCTTC. The encoded protein is CSVSRGTDYNEQFF.

By share, this clonotype ranks as medium-sized. CDR3 region: CASSPSAGVGTEAFF. The CDR3 nucleotides read TGTGCCAGCAGCCCGTCGGCAGGGGTGGGGACTGAAGCTTTCTTT. The chain combines TRBV6-4 with TRBJ1-1; weak D call: TRBD1 (6 bases). The CDR3 is 15 residues long. Trimming left V 6 bases short and J 5 bases short, with 19 bases between. Germline CDR1 is MRHNA and CDR2 is SNTAGT.

This clonotype was detected many times. The rearrangement links TRBV12-3 or TRBV12-4 to TRBJ2-4, with D possibly called TRBD1 or TRBD2 (5 bases each). V lost 3 bases, J lost 7 bases, and 7 bases lay in between. This CDR3 contains 12 residues. CDR3 sequence: CASSFGGNIQYF. The CDR3 DNA is TGTGCCAGCAGTTTTGGGGGTAACATTCAGTACTTC.

The sample holds many counts of this clonotype. The V and J genes are TRBV7-9 and TRBJ2-1; no clear D gene. V was trimmed by 1 base and J by 5 bases, leaving 3 bases between them. This CDR3 region has 12 residues. CDR1 SEHNR and CDR2 FQNEAQ come from the germline V gene (reference sequence). The CDR3 DNA sequence: TGTGCCAGCAGCTTAGGAAACAATGAGCAGTTCTTC. This sequence encodes CASSLGNNEQFF.

This clonotype has ten or more counts. The chain has TRBV20-1 and TRBJ2-1; TRBD2 matches 9 bases. J was trimmed by 7 bases and V by 3 bases; bases with no gene match: 7. Germline CDR1 is DFQATT and CDR2 is SNEGSKA (reference sequence). This CDR3 contains 14 residues. CDR3 coding DNA: TGCAGTGCTAGGTGGCTAGCGGGACCGAATGAGCAGTTCTTC. Translation: CSARWLAGPNEQFF.

This clonotype was recorded many times. The V call is TRBV11-2, the J call TRBJ2-2; possible D gene TRBD1, 6 bases. Trimming took off 3 bases at V and 0 bases at J, with 11 bases between the two ends. CDR3 length equals 16 residues. The germline V gene encodes CDR1 SGHAT and CDR2 FQNNGV. This chain's CDR3 is CASSFRDIANTGELFF. The CDR3, as DNA: TGTGCCAGCAGCTTCCGGGACATCGCGAACACCGGGGAGCTGTTTTTT.

There are many counts of this clonotype. A junction end diverges from the germline sequence, so it may reflect a read error. The rearrangement joins TRBV6-1 to TRBJ1-2, with 7 bases aligning to TRBD1. This CDR3 has 15 amino acids. Germline-derived CDR1 and CDR2 are MNHNS and SASEGT. The CDR3 region is CASTEDGTDLYGYTF. The CDR3 DNA sequence: TGTGCCAGCACTGAAGACGGGACAGATCTCTATGGCTACACCTTC.

A word on this clonotype: It is likely a read error, because the conserved phenylalanine at the end of the CDR3 is missing. The rearrangement links TRBV2 to TRBJ2-7; D possibly matches TRBD1 or TRBD2 (5 bases each). In germline, CDR1 is SNHLY, CDR2 FYNNEI. This CDR3 is built from 14 residues. V lost 4 bases and J lost 4, with 14 bases in between. The CDR3 DNA reads TGTGCCAGCAGTGTATTGAGGGACCAATACGAGCAGTACCTC. Translated: CASSVLRDQYEQYL.